The entry that follows covers one TCR beta chain sequence. Its specificity is unknown. The data are from a study of breast tumors, draining lymph nodes, adjacent tissues. Study-wide points: Most tumor T cells seemingly derive from lymph node, then expand in tumor. Tumors had less TCR diversity than lymph nodes, more than nontumor tissue.

V was clipped by 5 bases and J by 8 bases, with 12 bases between them. The CDR3 consists of 12 residues. Looked up from germline, CDR1 is MNHNS and CDR2 is SASEGT. TCRdb re-called the multiplex PCR reads with MiXCR, one entry per CDR3 protein. The sample lists under 20,000 distinct CDR3 sequences; around 58% were seen once. Sequencing input: tumor-adjacent breast tissue. The V and J genes are TRBV6-1 and TRBJ1-2; D is possibly TRBD1 (6 bases). The clonotype comes from a female donor with breast cancer. Some clones in this sample may be carry-over from other donors' samples. The CDR3 DNA sequence: TGTGCCAGCAGTTTCCAGACAGGAGGCTACACCTTC. It is translated as CASSFQTGGYTF.